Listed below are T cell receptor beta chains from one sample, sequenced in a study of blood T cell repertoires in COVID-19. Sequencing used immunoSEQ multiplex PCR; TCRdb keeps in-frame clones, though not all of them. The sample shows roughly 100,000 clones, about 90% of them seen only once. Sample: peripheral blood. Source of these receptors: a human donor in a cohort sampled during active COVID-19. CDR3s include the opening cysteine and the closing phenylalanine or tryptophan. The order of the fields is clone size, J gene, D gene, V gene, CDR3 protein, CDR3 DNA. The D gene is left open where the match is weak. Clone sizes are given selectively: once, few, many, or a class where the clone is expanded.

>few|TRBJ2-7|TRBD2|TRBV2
CASGRGSYEQYF
TGTGCCAGCGGGAGGGGATCCTACGAGCAGTACTTC
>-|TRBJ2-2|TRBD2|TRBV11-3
CASSFDSGGTGELFF
TGTGCCAGCAGCTTTGATTCGGGAGGGACCGGGGAGCTGTTTTTT
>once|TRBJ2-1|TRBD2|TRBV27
CASSLQTSGAFNEQFF
TGTGCCAGCAGTTTACAAACTAGCGGTGCATTCAATGAGCAGTTCTTC
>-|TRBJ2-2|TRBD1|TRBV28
CASSLPIPRGRELFF
TGTGCCAGCAGTTTGCCCATCCCCAGGGGGAGGGAGCTGTTTTTT
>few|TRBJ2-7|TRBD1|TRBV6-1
CASSELGQGSYEQYF
TGTGCCAGCAGTGAGTTAGGACAGGGATCCTACGAGCAGTACTTC
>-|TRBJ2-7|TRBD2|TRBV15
CATSRDTSAHEQYF
TGTGCCACCAGCAGAGATACTAGCGCCCACGAGCAGTACTTC
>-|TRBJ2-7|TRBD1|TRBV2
CASSEVIYRPGQGNEQYF
TGTGCCAGCAGTGAAGTAATTTACCGCCCGGGACAGGGGAACGAGCAGTACTTC
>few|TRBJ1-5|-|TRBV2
CASSAWGGNQPQHF
TGTGCCAGCAGTGCATGGGGAGGCAATCAGCCCCAGCATTTT
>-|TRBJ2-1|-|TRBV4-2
CASSQDLLVGGYNEQFF
TGTGCCAGCAGCCAAGATTTGCTCGTTGGGGGGTACAATGAGCAGTTCTTC
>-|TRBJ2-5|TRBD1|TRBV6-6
CASSYSSGGDRETQYF
TGTGCCAGCAGTTACTCATCAGGGGGCGATAGGGAGACCCAGTACTTC
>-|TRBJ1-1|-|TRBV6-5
CASTLIWDNEAFF
TGTGCCAGCACCCTTATTTGGGACAATGAAGCTTTCTTT
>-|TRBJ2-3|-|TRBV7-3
CASSLRGQGTDTQYF
TGTGCCAGCAGCTTAAGGGGGCAGGGCACAGATACGCAGTATTTT